The T cell receptor (beta chain) under discussion was sequenced for a study of T cell responses to AZD1222 COVID-19 vaccine. Notes on the study in general: The donor cohort was predominantly white British with a female majority, and clonal diversity may have been underestimated. Spike regions recognized by vaccine-associated CD4 TCRs spanned the protein, led by 160-218 and 743-854.

A remark on this clone: Antigen specificity is unknown.

Assay: immunoSEQ multiplex PCR; the TCRdb copy retains only in-frame clones and omits some. There are 110,000 or so clones in the sample; approximately 85% occur only once, and 9.4% lies in the top ten. Germline V gene lookup returns CDR1 MNHEY and CDR2 SVGAGI. The CDR3 sequence is 15 residues long. After removal of 2 bases from V and 3 bases from J, the junction contained 4 bases not matched to a gene. The source was peripheral blood, collected on day 0 of AZD1222 vaccination. The sequence was collected from an adult in good health. The rearrangement uses TRBV6-5 and TRBJ1-5; TRBD1 matches 7 bases. CDR3 sequence: CASSYDRANNQPQHF. CDR3 DNA sequence: TGTGCCAGCAGTTACGACAGGGCAAACAATCAGCCCCAGCATTTT.